The 14 T cell receptor beta chains in this list originate from one sample, sequenced in a study of CD8+ T cells in alopecia areata. Specified treatment: oral pan-JAK inhibitor, 5-10 mg twice daily. In each case, RNA was isolated and then reverse transcribed into cDNA as the sequencing template. Some clones are missing from TCRdb's copy, which holds only in-frame ones; the method was immunoSEQ multiplex PCR. The table has over 100,000 clones, around 50% seen once; the top ten hold more than 10%. Sequencing used CD8+ T cells sorted from blood, obtained at week 24, from a patient treated with tofacitinib. All receptors derive from a human donor with alopecia areata.

The chain is built from TRBV2 and TRBJ2-2, with 13 bases lining up with TRBD2. The CDR3 spans 19 residues. The germline gives CDR1 SNHLY, CDR2 FYNNEI. V lost 8 bases to trimming and J lost 0 bases; unmatched junction nucleotides: 12. The CDR3 loop reads CASGLAGEYWVTNTGELFF. The CDR3 DNA follows: TGTGCCAGCGGACTAGCGGGGGAGTATTGGGTGACGAACACCGGGGAGCTGTTTTTT.

The chain recombines TRBV5-1 with TRBJ2-2; the match to TRBD1 covers 7 bases. V gave up 4 bases and J gave up 2 bases; unmatched junction bases: 8. The CDR3 length is 16 residues. Germline CDR1 is SGHRS and CDR2 is YFSETQ. The DNA for the CDR3 is TGCGCCAGCAGCAAAGACAGGGTAAAAAACACCGGGGAGCTGTTTTTT. Its translation: CASSKDRVKNTGELFF.

This clone turned up a few times. The chain couples TRBV19 to TRBJ1-1; D ambiguous. This CDR3 contains 15 residues. Germline assignment: CDR1 LNHDA and CDR2 SQIVND (reference sequence). The ends were cut back, 2 bases at V and 6 bases at J, with 16 bases in the middle. The chain's CDR3 is CASSIPRVAGPEAFF. In nucleotides, the CDR3 is TGTGCCAGTAGTATACCCCGTGTGGCAGGCCCTGAAGCTTTCTTT.

This chain joins TRBV9 and TRBJ1-2; maybe TRBD1 (5 bases). CDR1 and CDR2 from the germline V gene are SGDLS and YYNGEE. CDR3 length equals 17 residues. V was clipped by 0 bases and J by 5 bases, with 20 bases between them. CDR3 DNA sequence: TGTGCCAGCAGCGTAGCCACGGGGCACCCTTCTATTTATGGCTACACCTTC. Protein: CASSVATGHPSIYGYTF.

In its sample, this clone was seen once. The chain couples TRBV30 to TRBJ2-1; D is unresolved. Germline V lookup: CDR1 GTSNPN, CDR2 SVGIG (reference sequence). Trimming removed 0 bases at V and 1 base at J, with 4 bases between. The CDR3 consists of 13 residues. Written as DNA, the CDR3 is TGTGCCTGGAGTGTGGGATCCTACAATGAGCAGTTCTTC. Its protein is CAWSVGSYNEQFF.

V usage is TRBV4-1 and J usage is TRBJ2-7, with 8 bases aligning to TRBD1. There are 16 residues in the CDR3. Trimming took 4 bases from V and 2 from J; bases not matched to a gene: 10. Germline assignment: CDR1 MGHRA and CDR2 YSYEKL. The CDR3: CASSRHAGGNTYEQYF. As DNA, the CDR3 is TGCGCCAGCAGCCGGCATGCAGGGGGCAATACCTACGAGCAGTACTTC.

The CDR3 protein is CASSERLASNTYEQYF. In nucleotides, the CDR3 is TGTGCCAGCAGTGAACGACTAGCTTCGAACACCTACGAGCAGTACTTC. This chain uses TRBV27 with TRBJ2-7; 7 bases agree with TRBD2. In germline, CDR1 is MNHEY, CDR2 SMNVEV (reference sequence). V trimming: 5 bases; J trimming: 2 bases; junction bases outside the gene matches: 12. The CDR3 extends over 16 amino acids.

The chain uses TRBV27 and TRBJ1-1; maybe TRBD1 (5 bases). Deletions cut 10 bases from V and 1 base from J, with 10 bases between. This CDR3 comprises 12 residues. Germline values: CDR1 MNHEY, CDR2 SMNVEV (reference sequence). The CDR3 bases are TGTGCCACCACGGGGGAGAACACTGAAGCTTTCTTT. Amino acid sequence: CATTGENTEAFF.

Remarks on this clone: The junction does not match germline at one end; this may be a read error. The chain combines TRBV7-9 with TRBJ2-2; D is possibly TRBD2 (6 bases). CDR1 and CDR2 from the germline V gene are SEHNR and FQNEAQ (reference sequence). This CDR3 spans 14 amino acids. The CDR3 nucleotides read TGTGCCAGTAGCTCACGGGGGTACACCGGGGAGCTGTTTTTT. It encodes CASSSRGYTGELFF.

The chain joins TRBV18 to TRBJ1-1, with D uncertain. Germline V lookup: CDR1 KGHSH, CDR2 LQKENI. This CDR3 comprises 16 residues. The V gene lost 5 bases and the J gene lost 3 bases, with 19 bases spanning the gap. The CDR3 here is CASSTLDRTRDTEAFF. The CDR3 bases are TGTGCCAGCTCAACTCTGGACCGGACCCGGGACACTGAAGCTTTCTTT.

The chain links TRBV30 to TRBJ1-1, with D tentatively TRBD1 (5 bases). Trimming cost V 4 bases and J 1 base, with 10 bases left between them. The CDR3 length is 13 residues. CDR1 GTSNPN and CDR2 SVGIG come from the germline V gene (reference sequence). The CDR3 region has the DNA TGTGCCTGGAATCCGGGACGGAACACTGAAGCTTTCTTT. Encoded protein: CAWNPGRNTEAFF.

This clone was found once. The chain uses TRBV6-5 and TRBJ1-1; D not resolved. The CDR3 covers 16 residues. V was trimmed by 0 bases and J by 1 base, leaving 12 bases between them. Germline CDR1 reads MNHEY; CDR2 reads SVGAGI. CDR3 protein: CASSYSLDMGNTEAFF. CDR3 DNA: TGTGCCAGCAGTTACTCGCTGGATATGGGGAACACTGAAGCTTTCTTT.

The chain couples TRBV27 to TRBJ1-4; TRBD1 might be the D (5 bases). V shed 5 bases and J shed 7 bases, with 20 bases lying between them. Germline V lookup: CDR1 MNHEY, CDR2 SMNVEV (reference sequence). This CDR3 region has 16 residues. The CDR3: CASSPAGGERGEKLFF. CDR3 bases: TGTGCCAGCAGTCCCGCAGGCGGGGAAAGGGGTGAAAAACTGTTTTTT.

V and J are TRBV7-2 and TRBJ2-2; D not certain. This CDR3 has 14 residues. V lost 2 bases, J lost 1 base, and 5 bases lay in between. Germline-derived CDR1 and CDR2 are SGHTA and FQGNSA. The CDR3 nucleotides read TGTGCCAGCAGCTTACAAAAGAACACCGGGGAGCTGTTTTTT. This sequence encodes CASSLQKNTGELFF.